This T cell receptor beta chain was captured in a study of post-analysis software for immune sequencing data. The overall study: The disease courses covered relapsing-remitting, secondary progressive and progressive-relapsing multiple sclerosis.

Study-level findings and limits: When the samples were clustered directly with F measure, those that had been prepared in the same batch showed strong co-clustering. There were five TRBV segments more frequent in patients than controls, and TRBV5-6, TRBV5-1 and TRBV20-1 were among them. Controls showed significantly higher normalized Chao1 diversity than did multiple sclerosis patients.

This clonotype was seen a handful of times. Its cognate antigen is unknown. Presence of unique molecular identifiers characterized the TCR beta cDNA libraries. T cells, about 0.95 to 10 million of them, yielded roughly 0.5 million cDNA molecules. TCRdb re-derived calls from the PCR reads in MiXCR, one entry per CDR3 protein. The data show fewer than 700,000 distinct CDR3 sequences, roughly two fifths seen once. CDR3 length equals 11 residues. Germline V gene data show CDR1 as GTSNPN and CDR2 as SVGIG (reference sequence). Trimming pared 7 bases from V and 9 bases from J, leaving 13 bases between. The J gene is TRBJ2-1, the V gene TRBV30; D possibly corresponds to TRBD1 (5 bases). The material sequenced was blood. This receptor was obtained from a girl between 10 and 17 years old with multiple sclerosis. CDR3 residues: CASSTGSEQFF. The CDR3 DNA follows: TGTGCCTCTTCCACAGGTAGTGAGCAGTTCTTC.